This paragraph covers one T cell receptor (beta chain) sequence. The data are from a study of blood T cell repertoires in COVID-19. For the study at large: From the United States, Italy and Spain came samples of acute and convalescent COVID-19.

Original methodology: Estimates of nucleated cell counts were drawn from the amplification of reference gene primers. The data were produced by immunoSEQ multiplex PCR, yet TCRdb's version contains in-frame clones alone and is incomplete. Clone size and V and J calls were adopted from that table, with D and trimming inferred from the DNA. Here the sample spans approximately 300,000 clones, roughly nine tenths being singletons. With 0 bases clipped from V and 7 bases from J, the junction kept 5 bases outside the gene matches. The germline V gene encodes CDR1 LGHNA and CDR2 YSLEER. The CDR3 sequence is 14 residues long.

Sequencing was done on a sample of peripheral blood. The chain joins TRBV4-3 to TRBJ2-7, with 8 bases lining up with TRBD2. The origin of this receptor is a man aged 18 to 35 with active or convalescent COVID-19. The CDR3 spells CASSQDPASGEQYF. The CDR3 DNA sequence: TGCGCCAGCAGCCAAGATCCGGCTAGCGGGGAGCAGTACTTC.